This T cell receptor beta chain was captured in a study of blood T cell repertoires in COVID-19. Study at large: From the United States, Italy and Spain came samples of acute and convalescent COVID-19. T cells, B-cell-depleted T cells, or PBMCs provided the cDNA or gDNA that served as material.

Assay used: immunoSEQ multiplex PCR; TCRdb lists only in-frame clones, some missing. The repertoire holds approximately 200,000 clones, with 75% to 90% as singletons. The germline CDR1 and CDR2 sequences are SEHNR and FQNEAQ (reference sequence). Trimming cost V 1 base and J 4 bases; bases outside gene matches: 4. The length of the CDR3 is 15 residues. Grouping used clinical history reported by participants in a survey and questionnaire. Two consecutive negative NP/OP PCR tests, clearance, or resolved symptoms defined Cohort 3 recovery. The source of this sequence is a woman between 25 and 40 years old who had recovered from COVID-19. The gene calls are TRBV7-9 and TRBJ1-2; 9 nucleotides agree with TRBD1. The sequencing input was PBMCs or T cells enriched from blood (not recorded which). The CDR3 sequence: CASSLVPTGGYGYTF. The DNA of the CDR3 is TGTGCCAGCAGCTTAGTACCGACAGGGGGCTATGGCTACACCTTC.